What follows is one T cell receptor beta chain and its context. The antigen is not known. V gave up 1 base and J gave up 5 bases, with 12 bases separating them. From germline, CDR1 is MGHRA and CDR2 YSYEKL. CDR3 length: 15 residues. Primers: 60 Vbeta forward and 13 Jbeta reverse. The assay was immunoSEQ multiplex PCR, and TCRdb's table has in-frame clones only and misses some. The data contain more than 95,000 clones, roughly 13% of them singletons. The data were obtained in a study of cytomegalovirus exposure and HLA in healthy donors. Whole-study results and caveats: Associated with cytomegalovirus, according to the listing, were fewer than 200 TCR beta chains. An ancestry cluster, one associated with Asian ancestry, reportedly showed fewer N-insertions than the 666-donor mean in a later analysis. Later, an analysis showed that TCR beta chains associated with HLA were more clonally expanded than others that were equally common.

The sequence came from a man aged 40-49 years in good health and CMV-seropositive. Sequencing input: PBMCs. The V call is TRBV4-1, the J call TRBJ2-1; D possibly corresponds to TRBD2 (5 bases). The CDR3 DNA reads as TGCGCCAGCAGCCAAGGGAGGACGCAACACAATGAGCAGTTCTTC. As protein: CASSQGRTQHNEQFF.